This is a list of T cell receptor beta chains from one sample in a study of OX40 agonist ivuxolimab in advanced cancers. Using immunoSEQ multiplex PCR, the repertoire was profiled, and TCRdb retains in-frame clones only, with some absent. The data hold fewer than 100,000 clones, with about 89% observed a single time. Sequencing used CD4+ or CD8+ T cells sorted from blood, obtained in a trial of the OX40 agonist ivuxolimab. These TCRs come from an adult with an advanced solid tumor such as melanoma, head and neck, liver or kidney cancer. Both conserved end residues are part of each CDR3. The order of the fields is J gene, D gene, V gene, clone size, CDR3 DNA, CDR3 protein. A D gene is named only where the DNA matches it firmly. Rows may omit the clone size; those that give it use once, few, many or a size class.

J: TRBJ1-6
D: -
V: TRBV30
size: -
DNA: TGTGCCTGGAGTTCGGGGACACATCGCTCACCCCTCCACTTT
CDR3: CAWSSGTHRSPLHF

J: TRBJ2-7
D: -
V: TRBV6-1
size: -
DNA: TGTGCCAGCAGTGAAAGGGCGGGGCGTCAGATAGGCTTC
CDR3: CASSERAGRQIGF

J: TRBJ1-5
D: -
V: TRBV29-1
size: -
DNA: TGCAGCGTTGAAGATCCCGCGAGGGGAGGGCAGCCCCAGCATTTT
CDR3: CSVEDPARGGQPQHF

J: TRBJ2-3
D: -
V: TRBV2
size: -
DNA: TGTGCCAGCTCCTCGGCAGATACGCAGTATTTT
CDR3: CASSSADTQYF

J: TRBJ1-5
D: TRBD1
V: TRBV5-6
size: -
DNA: TGTGCCAGCAGCACGGGACAGGGGGGACCGGAGAGGCCCCAGCATTTT
CDR3: CASSTGQGGPERPQHF

J: TRBJ2-1
D: -
V: TRBV5-1
size: -
DNA: TGCGCCAGCAGTTATGATCGGCAGGGGTCCTACAATGAGCAGTTCTTC
CDR3: CASSYDRQGSYNEQFF

J: TRBJ1-2
D: -
V: TRBV27
size: -
DNA: TGTGCCAGCAGGGACGGCGCCGGTATCTATGGCTACACCTTC
CDR3: CASRDGAGIYGYTF

J: TRBJ1-6
D: TRBD1
V: TRBV9
size: once
DNA: TGTGCCAGCAGCGTCGGACAGGGGAATTCACCCCTCCACTTT
CDR3: CASSVGQGNSPLHF

J: TRBJ2-7
D: TRBD1
V: TRBV5-1
size: -
DNA: TGCGCCAGCAGGGACAGGGTGACCTACGAGCAGTACTTC
CDR3: CASRDRVTYEQYF

J: TRBJ2-3
D: -
V: TRBV7-6
size: -
DNA: TGTGCCAGCAGCCCAGCTAGCACAGATACGCAGTATTTT
CDR3: CASSPASTDTQYF

J: TRBJ1-2
D: -
V: TRBV7-2
size: -
DNA: TGTGCCAGCAGCCCCGGGGGCCCCTATGGCTACACCTTC
CDR3: CASSPGGPYGYTF

J: TRBJ2-1
D: TRBD2
V: TRBV6-4
size: -
DNA: TGTGCCAGCAGTGACCCGACTAGCGGGAGTTTCCACGAGCAGTTCTTC
CDR3: CASSDPTSGSFHEQFF

J: TRBJ2-6
D: -
V: TRBV30
size: -
DNA: TGTGCCTGGAGTAAGAGTTTCTCTGGGGTCAACGTCCTGACTTTC
CDR3: CAWSKSFSGVNVLTF

J: TRBJ2-3
D: TRBD2
V: TRBV6-4
size: -
DNA: TGTGCCAGCAGTGACGGGGGGGCAGATACGCAGTATTTT
CDR3: CASSDGGADTQYF

J: TRBJ2-3
D: -
V: TRBV15
size: -
DNA: TGTGCCACCAGCAGACTCGGCAGCACAGATACGCAGTATTTT
CDR3: CATSRLGSTDTQYF

J: TRBJ2-7
D: TRBD1
V: TRBV29-1
size: -
DNA: TGCAGCGTTTGGGGGACAGGGGGGACCAACGAGCAGTACTTC
CDR3: CSVWGTGGTNEQYF

J: TRBJ1-1
D: TRBD1
V: TRBV7-9
size: few
DNA: TGTGCCAGCAGCACTCGACAGGGGGTAAACACTGAAGCTTTCTTT
CDR3: CASSTRQGVNTEAFF

J: TRBJ2-5
D: -
V: TRBV6-5
size: -
DNA: TGTGCCAGCAGTTACAGGGTCGAGGGTGAGACCCAGTACTTC
CDR3: CASSYRVEGETQYF

J: TRBJ2-3
D: -
V: TRBV2
size: -
DNA: TGTGCCAGCAGTGAGACGGATACGCAGTATTTT
CDR3: CASSETDTQYF

J: TRBJ2-7
D: -
V: TRBV5-1
size: -
DNA: TGCGCCAGCAGCTCCGCCCGATTGACAGAGACCTACGAGCAGTACTTC
CDR3: CASSSARLTETYEQYF

J: TRBJ2-7
D: TRBD2
V: TRBV6-5
size: -
DNA: TGTGCCACCACTCTCAGCGGGGACTTCTCCTACGAGCAGTACTTC
CDR3: CATTLSGDFSYEQYF

J: TRBJ2-5
D: -
V: TRBV11-1
size: -
DNA: TGTGCCAGCAGCCCGGCAGGGACCCAGTACTTC
CDR3: CASSPAGTQYF

J: TRBJ1-1
D: -
V: TRBV7-2
size: -
DNA: TGTGCCAGCAGGCCCCTCATGAACACTGAAGCTTTCTTT
CDR3: CASRPLMNTEAFF

J: TRBJ1-5
D: TRBD1
V: TRBV19
size: once
DNA: TGTGCCAGTAGCCAGGGACAGACTAGCAATCAGCCCCAGCATTTT
CDR3: CASSQGQTSNQPQHF

J: TRBJ1-2
D: -
V: TRBV6-1
size: -
DNA: TGTGCCAGCAGCAATATGTATGGCTACACCTTC
CDR3: CASSNMYGYTF

J: TRBJ1-3
D: -
V: TRBV6-5
size: -
DNA: TGTGCCAGCAGGACCTCATTATCCTCTGGAAACACCATATATTTT
CDR3: CASRTSLSSGNTIYF

J: TRBJ2-2
D: -
V: TRBV5-4
size: -
DNA: TGTGCCAGCAGAGCGGCAGGACTAACGACCGGGGAGCTGTTTTTT
CDR3: CASRAAGLTTGELFF

J: TRBJ2-2
D: TRBD2
V: TRBV11-2
size: -
DNA: TGTGCCAGCAGCCCTAGCGGGAGAAACACCGGGGAGCTGTTTTTT
CDR3: CASSPSGRNTGELFF

J: TRBJ1-6
D: TRBD1
V: TRBV6-6
size: -
DNA: TGTGCCAGCAGGTCTTGGGGGACAGAGAATTCACCCCTCCACTTT
CDR3: CASRSWGTENSPLHF

J: TRBJ2-3
D: -
V: TRBV9
size: -
DNA: TGTGCCAGCAGCGTAGGACCGGGGGGCACAGATACGCAGTATTTT
CDR3: CASSVGPGGTDTQYF

J: TRBJ1-6
D: -
V: TRBV5-4
size: once
DNA: TGTGCCAGCAGCTTGATCGGCAGGGGTATCGGAGAGTCACCCCTCCACTTT
CDR3: CASSLIGRGIGESPLHF

J: TRBJ2-7
D: -
V: TRBV29-1
size: -
DNA: TGCAGCGCTGCCCGGGCGATTTACGGCGAGCAGTACTTC
CDR3: CSAARAIYGEQYF

J: TRBJ2-7
D: TRBD2
V: TRBV5-4
size: -
DNA: TGTGCCAGCAGCTTCGGATCCGGGAGGACCTACGAGCAGTACTTC
CDR3: CASSFGSGRTYEQYF

J: TRBJ2-1
D: -
V: TRBV7-8
size: -
DNA: TGTGCCAGCAGCTTATCGGAGGTGAGCTCCTACAATGAGCAGTTCTTC
CDR3: CASSLSEVSSYNEQFF

J: TRBJ1-3
D: TRBD1
V: TRBV5-1
size: -
DNA: TGCGCCAGCAGTTTGGAAGCCCCAGGGGGCCGGGCTGGAAACACCATATATTTT
CDR3: CASSLEAPGGRAGNTIYF

J: TRBJ1-2
D: -
V: TRBV6-1
size: -
DNA: TGTGCCAGCAGTGAAGACGGCTTCTATGGCTACACCTTC
CDR3: CASSEDGFYGYTF

J: TRBJ1-5
D: -
V: TRBV27
size: -
DNA: TGTGCCAGCACCTCGGGGGGGGCCGGCAATCAGCCCCAGCATTTT
CDR3: CASTSGGAGNQPQHF